One and the same sample provided the 14 T cell receptor beta chains below, sequenced in a study of T cells after yellow fever vaccination. In TCRdb, the 5' RACE reads were re-called with MiXCR into one record per CDR3 protein. This table has under 250,000 distinct CDR3 sequences, around 3.1% appearing once. Sequences were derived from CD4+ T cells sorted from PBMCs, sampled 10 days after the yellow fever booster vaccination. The receptors here all came from a man between 18 and 35 years old who received the YFV17D yellow fever vaccine.

The chain links TRBV19 to TRBJ1-5; D unresolved. The CDR3 consists of 15 residues. V lost 8 bases and J lost 0, with 14 bases in between. Germline CDR1 LNHDA, CDR2 SQIVND (reference sequence). The CDR3 sequence: CASQAGPLSNQPQHF. The DNA of the CDR3 is TGTGCCAGTCAGGCAGGACCTCTTAGCAATCAGCCCCAGCATTTT. The variable domain in full, with the rest retrieved from reference TRBV19 and TRBJ1-5, is DGGITQSPKYLFRKEGQNVTLSCEQNLNHDAMYWYRQDPGQGLRLIYYSQIVNDFQKGDIAEGYSVSREKKESFPLTVTSAQKNPTAFYLCASQAGPLSNQPQHFGDGTRLSIL.

This clonotype was seen ten or more times. The chain has TRBV2 and TRBJ2-7, with TRBD1 matching 10 bases. In germline, CDR1 is SNHLY, CDR2 FYNNEI. The V gene end was trimmed by 6 bases and the J gene end by 0 bases; junction bases not matched to a gene: 2. The CDR3 totals 14 residues. This chain's CDR3 is CASRWDRGSYEQYF. The CDR3 nucleotides are TGTGCCAGCAGGTGGGACAGGGGCTCCTACGAGCAGTACTTC. Based on the CDR3 plus reference TRBV2 and TRBJ2-7, the full variable domain is EPEVTQTPSHQVTQMGQEVILRCVPISNHLYFYWYRQILGQKVEFLVSFYNNEISEKSEIFDDQFSVERPDGSNFTLKIRSTKLEDSAMYFCASRWDRGSYEQYFGPGTRLTVT.

This clonotype was picked up many times. The chain employs TRBV7-2 and TRBJ2-1; TRBD2 aligns across 15 bases. Trimming took 5 bases from V and 4 from J; bases not matched to a gene: 3. Germline V gene data show CDR1 as SGHTA and CDR2 as FQGNSA. This CDR3 has 16 amino acids. CDR3 in amino acids: CASSRTSGGVYNEQFF. CDR3 nucleotides: TGTGCCAGCAGCCGGACTAGCGGGGGGGTATACAATGAGCAGTTCTTC.

Ten or more counts support this clonotype. The chain joins TRBV7-2 to TRBJ2-1, with D tentatively TRBD1 or TRBD2 (5 bases each). V lost 3 bases and J 9 bases, leaving 12 bases between the germline ends. Germline V gene data show CDR1 as SGHTA and CDR2 as FQGNSA. The CDR3 sequence is 13 residues long. The CDR3 DNA sequence: TGTGCCAGCAGCTTCCAAGAGGGGAGTGAGCAGTTCTTC. Translating it yields CASSFQEGSEQFF.

The chain has TRBV12-5 and TRBJ1-6, with D unresolved. Germline V gene sequence: CDR1 LGHNT, CDR2 FRNRAP. The CDR3 runs to 14 residues. Trimming took 2 bases from V and 5 from J, leaving 7 bases between them. DNA for the CDR3: TGTGCTAGTGGTTTGCGGGCACATAATTCACCCCTCCACTTT. It specifies CASGLRAHNSPLHF.

This clonotype was recorded many times. The CDR3 DNA reads TGCGCCAGCAGCACCCGAGGCCAGGGGGCAACAGATACGCAGTATTTT. Its translation is CASSTRGQGATDTQYF. This chain joins TRBV5-1 and TRBJ2-3, with 8 nucleotides matching TRBD1. The CDR3 totals 16 residues. Germline V gene data show CDR1 as SGHRS and CDR2 as YFSETQ. V dropped 4 bases and J dropped 3; count of bases not matched to a gene: 10.

In its sample, this clonotype was seen many times. The chain couples TRBV6-1 to TRBJ1-1; D is unclear. V dropped 8 bases and J dropped 9 bases, with 10 bases sitting between them. The V gene's germline CDR1 is MNHNS and CDR2 SASEGT. The CDR3 is 10 amino acids. The DNA for the CDR3 is TGTGCCAGCTTGGAGAAAAAAGCTTTCTTT. Its protein is CASLEKKAFF.

This clonotype was found many times. This chain uses TRBV28 with TRBJ2-2; D ambiguous. Germline V CDR1 and CDR2: MDHEN, SYDVKM. The CDR3 is 15 amino acids. V was pared by 3 bases and J by 0 bases, with 8 bases between. CDR3 bases: TGTGCCAGCAGTTTCCCCTTCGCGAACACCGGGGAGCTGTTTTTT. This codes for CASSFPFANTGELFF.

Many counts were recorded for this clonotype. The CDR3 DNA reads as TGTGCCAGCAGCCCCAGTGGGGGGTCCACTGAAGCTTTCTTT. Translating it yields CASSPSGGSTEAFF. The chain is built from TRBV9 and TRBJ1-1; a weak D match, TRBD1 (5 bases). V was pared by 4 bases and J by 4 bases, with 14 bases between. Germline V gives CDR1 SGDLS, CDR2 YYNGEE. The CDR3 extends over 14 amino acids.

There are a few counts of this clonotype. This chain connects TRBV10-3 to TRBJ2-3; 11 bases align to TRBD2. The CDR3 runs 16 residues. V lost 10 bases, J lost 1 base, and 10 bases stayed unmatched. Germline V gene lookup returns CDR1 ENHRY and CDR2 SYGVKD. The CDR3 loop reads CATSILAGVGTDTQYF. Written as DNA, the CDR3 is TGTGCCACGAGCATACTAGCGGGGGTAGGCACAGATACGCAGTATTTT.

This clonotype showed up just a few times. The chain uses TRBV20-1 and TRBJ1-3; the D is unclear. Germline V gives CDR1 DFQATT, CDR2 SNEGSKA (reference sequence). The V gene lost 3 bases and the J gene lost 0 bases, with 12 bases spanning the gap. The CDR3 sequence is 15 residues long. The CDR3 coding sequence is TGCAGTGCTAGTCCAGGATACGCCTCTGGAAACACCATATATTTT. Protein sequence: CSASPGYASGNTIYF.

The table lists this clonotype with many counts. The chain is built from TRBV9 and TRBJ2-3; weak D call: TRBD1 (6 bases). Between the trimmed V and J ends, which lost 3 bases and 2 bases, there was a span of 7 bases. The CDR3 contains 13 residues. Germline V gene lookup returns CDR1 SGDLS and CDR2 YYNGEE. The CDR3 sequence: CASSDRVTDTQYF. The CDR3 DNA sequence: TGTGCCAGCAGCGACAGGGTCACAGATACGCAGTATTTT.

The gene calls are TRBV20-1 and TRBJ2-5; possibly TRBD1 for D (5 bases). V was clipped by 0 bases and J by 2 bases, with 13 bases between them. Germline CDR1 and CDR2: DFQATT and SNEGSKA (reference sequence). The CDR3 is made up of 15 amino acids. The CDR3 DNA follows: TGCAGTGCTAGAGACAGGGTAGTACCTCAAGAGACCCAGTACTTC. Its translation is CSARDRVVPQETQYF.

This clonotype was seen a few times. This sequence joins TRBV20-1 and TRBJ2-3; D is uncertain. Germline V lookup: CDR1 DFQATT, CDR2 SNEGSKA (reference sequence). V dropped 6 bases and J dropped 8 bases, with 18 bases sitting between them. CDR3 size: 13 residues. The chain's CDR3 is CSAGPLGGATQYF. CDR3 nucleotides: TGCAGTGCCGGCCCCTTGGGTGGCGCTACGCAGTATTTT.